A single T cell receptor beta chain is shown here with its context. The data originate from a study of long-term antiretroviral therapy in people with HIV. They ran version v3.0 of the immunoSEQ assay at survey level. Measured with immunoSEQ multiplex PCR; TCRdb has only the in-frame clones, and not every one. Here the sample spans about 19,000 clones, more than 65% being singletons. The V gene lost 5 bases and the J gene lost 1 base, with 8 bases spanning the gap. Per the germline V gene, CDR1 is SGHAT and CDR2 is FQNNGV. This CDR3 comprises 14 residues. The source of this sequence is a woman aged 45 to 65 with HIV. This specimen was unsorted PBMCs, taken 0.5 years before starting antiretroviral therapy. The J gene is TRBJ2-2, the V gene TRBV11-2; D call uncertain. The CDR3 DNA reads as TGTGCCAGCAGCGTCCCCCAGAACACCGGGGAGCTGTTTTTT. This gives the protein CASSVPQNTGELFF.